This T cell receptor (beta chain) was identified in a study of chemoradiotherapy in HPV16-positive cancers (dated by TCRdb to the early 2020s). Regarding the study in general: Functional T-cell assays on cells from a couple of HPV16-positive patients defined candidate HPV-specific T-cell clones and common TCR motifs. Whether T-cell immunity against the HPV oncoproteins E6 and E7 changes during chemoradiotherapy and whether survival is affected by this immunity were examined in the study. The candidate HPV-specific TCRs and motifs were then tracked in TCR repertoires from some 86 patients with HPV-related cancers. Study-wide conclusions, independent of this receptor: The survival association was reported for HPV16-positive patients, and the functional definition of HPV-specific T cells was derived from only a couple of HPV16-positive patients. In HPV16-positive patients, expansion of HPV-responsive T cells during chemoradiotherapy was found to be associated with improved recurrence-free survival. Expansion of candidate HPV-specific clones and E7-related TCR motifs was observed in the tumor microenvironment during treatment, whereas no such expansion was observed for non-HPV-specific T cells.

The trim is 2 bases for V and 1 base for J, with a gap of 6 bases between the germline ends. Looking up the germline V gene (reference sequence) yields CDR1 PRHDT and CDR2 FYEKMQ. The CDR3 starts with the cysteine, ends with the phenylalanine, and has 14 residues. The DNA shown is the 42-base CDR3, in frame from base 1. Repertoires were sampled repeatedly over the course of chemoradiotherapy so that clonal expansion in the tumor microenvironment could be followed. The method behind the library was the immunoSEQ multiplex PCR assay. TCRdb took over this immuneACCESS table, retaining in-frame rearrangements with V and J assigned. Such tables are incomplete; in checked studies, under half of the missing clones stem from an unresolved V gene, and the remainder is unexplained. For this sample the table gives some 15,000 clones, of which almost 90% were detected only once. 3.5% of the sample is taken by the ten largest.

Notes on this clone: No antigen is known for it. No qualities accompany the bases; no much larger clone lies one base away.

The sequence was collected from a human donor with HPV-associated anogenital cancer. Here the chain combines TRBV13 and TRBJ1-5; the D gene lacks a confident call. This sample comprised blood, obtained from a patient who underwent chemoradiotherapy. The CDR3 has the sequence CASSLSRSNQPQHF. The nucleotide sequence is TGTGCCAGCAGCTTATCCAGGAGCAATCAGCCCCAGCATTTT.